This TCR beta chain came from a study of T cells in severe cutaneous drug reactions. In the study overall: Patients were recruited from Taiwan, Thailand and Europe between the early 2010s and the late 2010s. RegiSCAR criteria gave all enrolled patients a probable or definite SJS/TEN or DRESS diagnosis.

Carbamazepine had induced Stevens-Johnson syndrome or toxic epidermal necrolysis in the sequenced donors. Libraries were made by iRepertoire multiplex PCR with TCR subtype-specific primers for bulk and single-cell sequencing. Using the multiplex PCR reads, TCRdb records one entry per CDR3 protein without DNA. Reported are about 10,000 distinct CDR3 sequences; the ten largest clones contain roughly a fifth. This clonotype originated in a human donor with Stevens-Johnson syndrome, a severe cutaneous drug reaction. Input material: cells from a skin blister.

The CDR3 reads CSVPTAGTDYGYTF. The rearrangement links TRBV29-1 to TRBJ1-2; the D gene TCRdb calls, TRBD1, cannot be checked with no DNA. Germline V CDR1 and CDR2: SQVTM, ANQGSEA. The CDR3 loop spans 14 amino acids.